Presented here are 21 T cell receptor beta chains from one specimen sequenced in a study of T cells after yellow fever vaccination. TCRdb reanalysed the 5' RACE reads using MiXCR and keeps one entry per CDR3 protein. The sample lists some 120,000 distinct CDR3 sequences, nearly 15% seen once, with roughly two fifths in the top ten. The sample here was CD8+ T cells sorted from PBMCs, taken 5 days after the yellow fever booster vaccination. Every receptor here comes from a man aged 18 to 35 who received the YFV17D yellow fever vaccine.

CDR3 sequence reads: CASSFGLVEETQYF. CDR3 DNA: TGCGCCAGCAGCTTCGGGCTAGTGGAAGAGACCCAGTACTTC. The chain recombines TRBV5-1 with TRBJ2-5; D gene uncertain. Trimming stripped 2 bases from V and 3 bases from J, with 11 bases between. The CDR3 runs to 14 residues. CDR1 and CDR2 (germline): SGHRS, YFSETQ. The variable domain in full, completed from reference TRBV5-1 and TRBJ2-5, reads KAGVTQTPRYLIKTRGQQVTLSCSPISGHRSVSWYQQTPGQGLQFLFEYFSETQRNKGNFPGRFSGRQFSNSRSEMNVSTLELGDSALYLCASSFGLVEETQYFGPGTRLLVL.

This clonotype has just a few counts. The V and J genes are TRBV7-9 and TRBJ1-4; D remains unclear. The CDR3 runs 16 residues. Deletions cut 5 bases from V and 4 bases from J, with 17 bases between. Per the germline V gene, CDR1 is SEHNR and CDR2 is FQNEAQ (reference sequence). As DNA, the CDR3 is TGTGCCAGCAGCAAGATATACTCAGCCCTTAATGAAAAACTGTTTTTT. This encodes CASSKIYSALNEKLFF.

The V call is TRBV4-1, the J call TRBJ2-7; a weak D match, TRBD2 (6 bases). Trimming took 3 bases from V and 5 from J, leaving 11 bases between them. The CDR3 runs to 13 residues. CDR1 is MGHRA, CDR2 YSYEKL, per germline. CDR3 protein: CASSQDWGDEQYV. Here the CDR3 DNA reads TGCGCCAGCAGCCAGGATTGGGGGGACGAGCAGTACGTC.

The V and J genes are TRBV7-2 and TRBJ2-3; perhaps TRBD1 as D (6 bases). With 3 bases removed from V and 2 bases from J, the gap between germline ends came to 21 bases. The CDR3 totals 18 residues. From germline, CDR1 is SGHTA and CDR2 FQGNSA. The DNA for the CDR3 is TGTGCCAGCAGCTTTGATCCACCGGGACAAGGAATCACAGATACGCAGTATTTT. Translated, it gives CASSFDPPGQGITDTQYF.

This clonotype appeared a few times. The chain carries TRBV20-1 and TRBJ2-7; 7 positions agree with TRBD2. Germline V gives CDR1 DFQATT, CDR2 SNEGSKA (reference sequence). The CDR3 consists of 16 residues. V was pared by 3 bases and J by 0 bases, with 11 bases of the junction left unmatched. CDR3 nucleotide sequence: TGCAGTGCTAGGGGGTTTGACGGCGGGAGCTCCTACGAGCAGTACTTC. Protein product: CSARGFDGGSSYEQYF.

This clonotype was detected only a few times. V usage is TRBV4-1 and J usage is TRBJ1-6; 10 nucleotides line up with TRBD1. This CDR3 region has 17 residues. Germline V gene sequence: CDR1 MGHRA, CDR2 YSYEKL. V shed 0 bases and J 7 bases; nucleotides not matched to a gene: 6. The CDR3 DNA reads as TGCGCCAGCAGCCAAGATGAGGACAGGGGGTGGAATTCACCCCTCCACTTT. It yields the protein CASSQDEDRGWNSPLHF.

V usage is TRBV13 and J usage is TRBJ2-1; no clear D. Trimming stripped 4 bases from V and 0 bases from J, with 13 bases between. Germline CDR1 reads PRHDT; CDR2 reads FYEKMQ (reference sequence). The CDR3 loop spans 16 amino acids. The CDR3 coding sequence is TGTGCCAGCAGCTACCGGACGGAGAGCTCCTACAATGAGCAGTTCTTC. Translating gives CASSYRTESSYNEQFF.

The rearrangement uses TRBV11-2 and TRBJ2-7; TRBD2 aligns across 8 bases. The V gene's germline CDR1 is SGHAT and CDR2 FQNNGV. The CDR3 spans 15 residues. Trimming took 0 bases from V and 3 from J; bases not matched to a gene: 4. CDR3: CASSLERGAYYEQYV. In DNA, the CDR3 is TGTGCCAGCAGCTTAGAGCGGGGGGCCTACTACGAGCAGTACGTC.

The chain is built from TRBV20-1 and TRBJ2-1, with 8 bases that match TRBD2. The CDR3 runs to 14 residues. With 6 bases clipped from V and 14 bases from J, the junction kept 18 bases outside the gene matches. CDR1 is DFQATT and CDR2 is SNEGSKA in the germline V gene (reference sequence). Written as DNA, the CDR3 is TGCAGTGCCGACCCGGGGACTAGTGAGATAATAGAGTTCTTC. This translates into CSADPGTSEIIEFF.

The sample holds a few counts of this clonotype. The rearrangement joins TRBV10-3 to TRBJ2-1, with a tentative D call TRBD2 (5 bases). Trimming left V 7 bases short and J 8 bases short, with 18 bases between. This CDR3 is built from 14 residues. The germline V gene encodes CDR1 ENHRY and CDR2 SYGVKD. DNA of the CDR3: TGTGCCATCACACCAGCTAGCTCCTGGGATGAGCAGTTCTTC. It yields the protein CAITPASSWDEQFF.

This clonotype was detected a few times. This rearrangement joins TRBV7-6 to TRBJ2-2; 7 bases align to TRBD2. The CDR3 length is 16 residues. CDR1 SGHVS and CDR2 FNYEAQ come from the germline V gene. The V gene end was trimmed by 2 bases and the J gene end by 4 bases; junction bases not matched to a gene: 7. The CDR3, as DNA: TGTGCCAGCAGCTTACGACTAGCCCGGGGCACCGGGGAGCTGTTTTTT. Protein: CASSLRLARGTGELFF.

The chain couples TRBV6-1 to TRBJ2-5; TRBD2 matches 8 bases. CDR3 length: 18 amino acids. The ends lost 2 bases at V and 0 bases at J; junction bases unmatched: 11. Germline V gives CDR1 MNHNS, CDR2 SASEGT. In nucleotides, the CDR3 is TGTGCCAGCAGTGAAATGGGCCATAGCGGGGCGAACCAAGAGACCCAGTACTTC. This codes for CASSEMGHSGANQETQYF.

This sequence joins TRBV7-6 and TRBJ2-6, with D uncertain. The CDR3 is 15 amino acids. Germline-derived CDR1 and CDR2 are SGHVS and FNYEAQ. Deletions cut 0 bases from V and 4 bases from J, with 7 bases between. CDR3 DNA sequence: TGTGCCAGCAGCTTAGCGGGGAACGGGGCCAACGTCCTGACTTTC. It encodes CASSLAGNGANVLTF.

A few counts support this clonotype. The rearrangement joins TRBV20-1 to TRBJ2-7; TRBD1 might be the D (5 bases). The CDR3 contains 15 residues. The V and J ends lost 0 bases and 2 bases respectively, with 14 bases between them. Germline V gives CDR1 DFQATT, CDR2 SNEGSKA (reference sequence). The CDR3, as DNA: TGCAGTGCTAGAGATCCCCAGGGTAGGGCCTACGAGCAGTACTTC. It yields the protein CSARDPQGRAYEQYF.

This clonotype has just a few counts. The chain joins TRBV27 to TRBJ1-1, with D hard to call. The CDR3 covers 14 residues. Trimming removed 1 base at V and 4 bases at J, with 10 bases between. The germline gives CDR1 MNHEY, CDR2 SMNVEV (reference sequence). The CDR3 DNA is TGTGCCAGCAGTTTATTGAACGCCGCCACTGAAGCTTTCTTT. Its protein is CASSLLNAATEAFF.

V gene TRBV19 combines with J gene TRBJ1-2, with a weak D call TRBD1 (5 bases). CDR3 length: 16 residues. Per germline, CDR1 LNHDA and CDR2 SQIVND (reference sequence). V lost 3 bases and J lost 2, with 16 bases in between. The DNA for the CDR3 is TGTGCCAGTAGTATCCCGTCGGAGGGGCCGAACTATGGCTACACCTTC. Its translation: CASSIPSEGPNYGYTF.

The V and J genes are TRBV29-1 and TRBJ2-5, with a tentative D call TRBD1 (5 bases). Germline assignment: CDR1 SQVTM and CDR2 ANQGSEA. The ends were cut back, 4 bases at V and 4 bases at J, with 7 bases in the middle. The CDR3 has 11 residues. CDR3 nucleotide sequence: TGCAGCGTTGGAAGGGGAGAGACCCAGTACTTC. Translating gives CSVGRGETQYF.

This clonotype was counted a few times. CDR3: CASSILGTGTGELFF. The CDR3 bases are TGTGCCAGTAGTATACTCGGGACGGGGACCGGGGAGCTGTTTTTT. The chain employs TRBV19 and TRBJ2-2; either TRBD1 or TRBD2 may supply D (5 bases each). The length of the CDR3 is 15 residues. Deletions cut 2 bases from V and 5 bases from J, with 12 bases between. Per germline, CDR1 LNHDA and CDR2 SQIVND (reference sequence).

This clonotype has only a few counts. The rearrangement joins TRBV4-1 to TRBJ2-4; tentatively, D is TRBD2 (7 bases). Germline CDR1 is MGHRA and CDR2 is YSYEKL. The CDR3 is 15 amino acids. The germline V and J ends were trimmed by 0 bases and 6 bases, with 12 bases remaining between them. The CDR3 reads CASSQERGRGNIQYF. The CDR3 coding sequence is TGCGCCAGCAGCCAAGAGCGGGGGCGAGGAAACATTCAGTACTTC.

The table lists this clonotype with many counts. The chain joins TRBV29-1 to TRBJ1-1, with no clear D. This CDR3 is built from 13 residues. V was pared by 0 bases and J by 0 bases, with 5 bases between. The germline V gene encodes CDR1 SQVTM and CDR2 ANQGSEA. The CDR3 DNA sequence: TGCAGCGTTGAAGATGGCGTGAACACTGAAGCTTTCTTT. Its protein product is CSVEDGVNTEAFF.

This clonotype was counted a few times. The chain employs TRBV7-3 and TRBJ1-1, with 10 positions matching TRBD1. Losses at the gene ends were 5 bases for V and 2 bases for J; bases not matched to a gene: 8. The V gene's germline CDR1 is SGHTA and CDR2 FQGTGA. The CDR3 has 16 residues. CDR3: CASSEGQGPANTEAFF. CDR3 bases: TGTGCCAGCAGCGAGGGACAGGGGCCAGCAAACACTGAAGCTTTCTTT.